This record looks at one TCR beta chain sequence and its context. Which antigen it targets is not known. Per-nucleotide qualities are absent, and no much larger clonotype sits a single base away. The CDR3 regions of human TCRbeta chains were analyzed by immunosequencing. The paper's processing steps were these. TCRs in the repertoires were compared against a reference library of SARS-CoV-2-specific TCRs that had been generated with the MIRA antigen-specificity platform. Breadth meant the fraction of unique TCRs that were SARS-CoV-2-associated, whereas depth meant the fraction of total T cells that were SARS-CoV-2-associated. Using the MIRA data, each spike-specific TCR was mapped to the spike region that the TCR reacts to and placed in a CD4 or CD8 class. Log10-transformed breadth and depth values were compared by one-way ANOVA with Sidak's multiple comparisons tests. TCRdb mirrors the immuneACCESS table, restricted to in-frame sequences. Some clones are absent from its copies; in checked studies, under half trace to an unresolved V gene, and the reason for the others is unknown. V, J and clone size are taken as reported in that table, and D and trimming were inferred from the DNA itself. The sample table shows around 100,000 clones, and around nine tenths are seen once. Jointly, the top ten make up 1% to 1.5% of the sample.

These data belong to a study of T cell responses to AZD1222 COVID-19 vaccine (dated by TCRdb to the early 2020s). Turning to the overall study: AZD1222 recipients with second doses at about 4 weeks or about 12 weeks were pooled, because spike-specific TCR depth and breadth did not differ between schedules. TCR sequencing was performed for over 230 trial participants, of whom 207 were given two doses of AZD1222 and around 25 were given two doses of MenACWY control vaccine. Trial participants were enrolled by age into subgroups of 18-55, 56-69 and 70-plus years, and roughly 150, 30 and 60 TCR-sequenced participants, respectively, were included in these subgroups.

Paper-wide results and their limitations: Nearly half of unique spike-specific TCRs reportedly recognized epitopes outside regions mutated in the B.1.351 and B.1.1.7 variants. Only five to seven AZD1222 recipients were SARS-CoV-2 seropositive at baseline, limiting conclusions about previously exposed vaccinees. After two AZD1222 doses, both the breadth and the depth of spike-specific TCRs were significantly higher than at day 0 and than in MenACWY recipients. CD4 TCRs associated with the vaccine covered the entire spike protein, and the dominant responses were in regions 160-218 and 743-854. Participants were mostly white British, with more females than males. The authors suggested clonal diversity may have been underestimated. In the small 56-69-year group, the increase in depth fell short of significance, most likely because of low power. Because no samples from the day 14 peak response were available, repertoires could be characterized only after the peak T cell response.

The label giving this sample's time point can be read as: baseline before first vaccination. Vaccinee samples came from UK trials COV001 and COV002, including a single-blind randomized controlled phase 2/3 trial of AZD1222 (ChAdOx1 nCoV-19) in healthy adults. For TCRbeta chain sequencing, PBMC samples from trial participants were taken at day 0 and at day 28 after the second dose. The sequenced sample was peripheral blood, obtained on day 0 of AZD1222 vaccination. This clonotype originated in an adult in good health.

The CDR3 protein is CASTAGVGGYTF. The nucleotide sequence is given as TGTGCCAGCACCGCAGGGGTCGGTGGCTACACCTTC. The chain is made from TRBV6-5 and TRBJ1-2, with a tentative D gene TRBD1 over 6 matching bases. CDR1 and CDR2 (MNHEY, SVGAGI) derive from the germline V gene. The junction carries 13 bases between V and J, which are trimmed by 7 bases and 7 bases respectively. The CDR3, cysteine through phenylalanine, is 12 amino acids long. The DNA shown is the 36-base CDR3, in frame from base 1.